This T cell receptor (beta chain) originates from a study of T cells in Graves' hyperthyroidism and ophthalmopathy. Notes on the study in general: By a 13 V-J model, ophthalmopathy was set apart from stable hyperthyroidism.

TCR beta CDR3 region amplification was performed from RNA transcripts. Primed by the HTBI set, a first-round RT-PCR was run on the TCR CDR3. TCRdb reprocessed the multiplex PCR reads via MiXCR and lists one record per CDR3 protein. The sample comprises about 600,000 distinct CDR3 sequences, 16% of which are singletons, and less than 3.5% rests with the top ten. With 6 bases clipped from V and 7 bases from J, the junction kept 5 bases outside the gene matches. Per germline, CDR1 SNHLY and CDR2 FYNNEI. This CDR3 has 14 residues. The sample holds a few counts of this clonotype. Its antigen is unidentified.

The chain links TRBV2 to TRBJ2-1; 11 bases match TRBD2. This clonotype was sampled from a woman in her forties with Graves' ophthalmopathy. The sequenced material came from blood. Here the CDR3 DNA reads TGTGCCAGCAGGGGACTAGCGGTTGGGAATGAGCAGTTCTTC. Translation: CASRGLAVGNEQFF.